This T cell receptor (beta chain) derives from a study of cytomegalovirus exposure and HLA in healthy donors. The table came from immunoSEQ multiplex PCR; TCRdb's copy has only in-frame clones and leaves some out. The sample comprises around 65,000 clones, more than 85% of which are singletons, and about 5.4% rests with the top ten. Germline assignment: CDR1 SGHVS and CDR2 FQNEAQ. The V and J ends lost 5 bases and 12 bases respectively, with 17 bases between them. The CDR3 is made up of 12 amino acids. Sequencing was carried out using PBMCs. V is TRBV7-8 and J is TRBJ2-7, with D perhaps TRBD1 (6 bases). This TCR was sampled from a man younger than 35 in good health and CMV-seropositive. CDR3 protein: CASSVDLQGPYF. In DNA, the CDR3 is TGTGCCAGCAGCGTTGACCTACAGGGCCCGTACTTC.